These T cell receptor beta chains were read from a single sample in a study of shared T cell receptors in the human thymus. Here immunoSEQ multiplex PCR was the method, and the copy in TCRdb shows in-frame clones only, minus some. The sample has approximately 490,000 clones, 75% to 85% seen once. These data were also reused for a study on human thymus T cells.

Sequenced input: thymocytes. Receptor source: a boy less than two years old with a congenital heart defect. Both conserved end residues are part of each CDR3. The D gene is left open where the match is weak. For some rows the clone size is stated as once, few or many, or as a class when expanded; others skip it.

D	V	J	size	CDR3	DNA
TRBD1	TRBV2	TRBJ2-7	NA	CASSIEGGPYEQYF	TGTGCCAGCAGTATCGAAGGGGGCCCCTACGAGCAGTACTTC
NA	TRBV18	TRBJ2-1	NA	CASSPVSAAGGANGEQFF	TGTGCCAGCTCCCCGGTGAGCGCGGCCGGAGGGGCTAATGGTGAGCAGTTCTTC
TRBD2	TRBV7-9	TRBJ2-7	NA	CASSERTSGSGEQYF	TGTGCCAGCAGCGAACGGACTAGCGGGAGTGGCGAGCAGTACTTC
TRBD1	TRBV6-1	TRBJ2-7	NA	CASTKGGLYEQYF	TGTGCCAGCACCAAAGGGGGCCTCTACGAGCAGTACTTC
TRBD2	TRBV7-2	TRBJ2-7	NA	CASSPGLADSYEQYF	TGTGCCAGCAGCCCCGGACTAGCGGACTCCTACGAGCAGTACTTC
TRBD2	TRBV9	TRBJ2-2	NA	CASSPRHSGVRNTGELFF	TGTGCCAGCAGCCCCCGTCACAGCGGGGTCCGTAACACCGGGGAGCTGTTTTTT
NA	TRBV7-9	TRBJ1-4	NA	CASSLNGVEKLFF	TGTGCCAGCAGCTTAAACGGAGTGGAAAAACTGTTTTTT
TRBD1	TRBV12-5	TRBJ2-7	NA	CASGFPGQGHF	TGTGCTAGTGGTTTCCCGGGACAGGGGCACTTC
NA	TRBV7-9	TRBJ1-1	NA	CATRMGCGTEAFF	TGTGCAACCCGGATGGGATGCGGGACTGAAGCTTTCTTT
NA	TRBV28	TRBJ1-3	NA	CASSLFSYRTSGNTIYF	TGTGCCAGCAGTTTGTTCTCCTACAGGACCTCTGGAAACACCATATATTTT
TRBD2	TRBV27	TRBJ2-1	once	CASTGLAGVNEQFF	TGTGCCAGCACGGGACTAGCGGGAGTCAATGAGCAGTTCTTC
NA	TRBV14	TRBJ2-1	NA	CASSHRTDNEQFF	TGTGCCAGCAGCCACCGGACTGACAATGAGCAGTTCTTC
NA	TRBV4-3	TRBJ2-3	NA	CASSLTSKRYRGSTDTQYF	TGCGCCAGCAGCCTCACCAGCAAGAGGTATCGGGGGTCCACAGATACGCAGTATTTT
TRBD2	TRBV4-2	TRBJ2-3	once	CASSQAVAGGSTDTQYF	TGTGCCAGCAGCCAAGCCGTAGCGGGAGGCAGCACAGATACGCAGTATTTT
NA	TRBV14	TRBJ1-3	once	CASSQDEASPEGNTIYF	TGTGCCAGCAGCCAAGATGAGGCGTCCCCGGAAGGAAACACCATATATTTT
NA	TRBV27	TRBJ2-3	NA	CASSHLDYRSGDTQYF	TGTGCCAGCAGTCACCTCGACTATCGCTCCGGGGATACGCAGTATTTT
TRBD2	TRBV30	TRBJ2-7	NA	CAWSDLTSGPLYEQYF	TGTGCCTGGAGTGACCTGACTAGCGGTCCACTCTACGAGCAGTACTTC
TRBD1	TRBV15	TRBJ1-5	NA	CATSGTGTGGNQPQHF	TGTGCCACCAGCGGGACAGGTACCGGGGGCAATCAGCCCCAGCATTTT
NA	TRBV6-6	TRBJ1-2	NA	CASRKKTAPNYGYTF	TGTGCCAGCAGGAAAAAGACAGCTCCTAACTATGGCTACACCTTC
NA	TRBV2	TRBJ1-1	NA	CARIRRFPGTEAFF	TGTGCCAGGATTAGGAGGTTTCCGGGCACTGAAGCTTTCTTT
TRBD2	TRBV9	TRBJ2-1	NA	CASSVAPPTSGRAGLGYNEQFF	TGTGCCAGCAGCGTAGCTCCCCCGACTAGCGGGAGGGCCGGCCTAGGTTACAATGAGCAGTTCTTC
TRBD1	TRBV28	TRBJ2-7	NA	CASSLVVDRVEQYF	TGTGCCAGCAGTTTGGTCGTCGACAGGGTCGAGCAGTACTTC
TRBD1	TRBV10-1	TRBJ2-7	NA	CASSEQEPRDSYYEQYF	TGCGCCAGCAGTGAGCAAGAACCCCGGGACAGTTACTACGAGCAGTACTTC
NA	TRBV28	TRBJ2-5	NA	CASSDNRADSPRGETQYF	TGTGCCAGCAGTGATAACCGGGCGGACAGCCCTAGAGGCGAGACCCAGTACTTC
TRBD1	TRBV4-1	TRBJ2-7	NA	CASSQGDSSYEQYF	TGCGCCAGCAGCCAAGGGGACAGCTCCTACGAGCAGTACTTC
TRBD1	TRBV4-2	TRBJ1-2	NA	CASSHSRGRLGYTF	TGTGCCAGCAGCCACAGCAGGGGGCGTCTCGGCTACACCTTC
NA	TRBV18	TRBJ2-1	NA	CASSLLLPSRYYNEQFF	TGTGCCAGCTCACTTCTCCTCCCCTCCCGCTACTACAATGAGCAGTTCTTC
NA	TRBV5-1	TRBJ2-3	NA	CASSLTPRVRDTQYF	TGCGCCAGCAGCTTGACCCCCCGGGTTCGGGATACGCAGTATTTT
TRBD2	TRBV6-1	TRBJ2-7	NA	CASSARGGEQYF	TGTGCCAGCAGTGCACGGGGGGGCGAGCAGTACTTC
NA	TRBV20-1	TRBJ2-1	NA	CSASTTVQFF	TGCAGTGCTAGTACCACTGTGCAGTTCTTC
TRBD1	TRBV4-3	TRBJ2-1	NA	CASSQGYLTGQYNEQFF	TGCGCCAGCAGCCAAGGGTACCTGACAGGGCAATACAATGAGCAGTTCTTC
TRBD2	TRBV6-5	TRBJ2-7	few	CASSYPGGRQQYEQYF	TGTGCCAGCAGTTACCCGGGGGGGAGGCAGCAGTACGAGCAGTACTTC
TRBD1	TRBV5-6	TRBJ1-1	NA	CASSTGQGNTEAFF	TGTGCCAGCAGCACGGGACAGGGGAACACTGAAGCTTTCTTT
TRBD1	TRBV28	TRBJ1-1	NA	CASRDGQDNTEAFF	TGTGCCAGCAGAGACGGACAGGACAACACTGAAGCTTTCTTT
NA	TRBV7-2	TRBJ1-3	few	CASSPPGGRIYF	TGTGCCAGCAGCCCCCCGGGGGGGAGAATTTATTTT
TRBD1	TRBV23-1	TRBJ1-5	few	CAIPMGTGNGLSNQPQHF	TGCGCCATCCCGATGGGGACAGGGAACGGACTTAGCAATCAGCCCCAGCATTTT
TRBD2	TRBV4-3	TRBJ2-7	NA	CASSQKGAGGPGEQYF	TGCGCCAGCAGCCAAAAGGGGGCGGGAGGGCCAGGTGAGCAGTACTTC
TRBD2	TRBV29-1	TRBJ2-7	NA	CSVGLAGVPAYEQYF	TGCAGCGTGGGACTAGCGGGAGTGCCCGCCTACGAGCAGTACTTC
TRBD1	TRBV5-1	TRBJ1-1	NA	CASSRGQGGTEAFF	TGCGCCAGCAGCCGGGGACAGGGAGGCACTGAAGCTTTCTTT
TRBD1	TRBV29-1	TRBJ2-4	NA	CSVGTGVAKNIQYF	TGCAGCGTTGGAACAGGGGTAGCCAAAAACATTCAGTACTTC
NA	TRBV19	TRBJ2-5	NA	CASSIDRGLGGETQYF	TGTGCCAGTAGTATAGACCGTGGGTTGGGGGGAGAGACCCAGTACTTC
TRBD2	TRBV10-3	TRBJ2-7	NA	CAIKCQREAEQYF	TGTGCCATCAAGTGCCAGCGGGAGGCCGAGCAGTACTTC
TRBD1	TRBV30	TRBJ1-4	once	CAWSQIGTGDNEKLFF	TGTGCCTGGAGCCAGATCGGGACAGGTGATAATGAAAAACTGTTTTTT
TRBD2	TRBV18	TRBJ2-7	few	CASSPRTSGYEQYF	TGTGCCAGCTCACCAAGGACTAGCGGGTACGAGCAGTACTTC
TRBD1	TRBV6-1	TRBJ1-2	NA	CASSERDRGRGYTF	TGTGCCAGCAGTGAACGGGACAGGGGGCGCGGCTACACCTTC
TRBD1	TRBV29-1	TRBJ2-5	NA	CSARTDRAKETQYF	TGCAGCGCCCGAACGGACAGGGCAAAGGAGACCCAGTACTTC
TRBD1	TRBV5-1	TRBJ2-5	NA	CASSLGDRNYQETQYF	TGCGCCAGCAGCTTGGGGGACAGGAACTACCAAGAGACCCAGTACTTC